This entry concerns a single TCR beta chain. The antigen remains undetermined. The sample is drawn from a study of human T cells and chemical hapten exposure. Study background: Throughout the approximately 24-week study, diphenylcyclopropenone was applied weekly to the patients' scalps. The cohort included alopecia areata under or over 50% scalp, totalis and universalis. Broader study findings: Sensitization with DPC brought no change to TCRs above 1 in 1000 in frequency. Expanded TCRs clustered into significantly more large CDR3 similarity groups than controls, the analysis revealed.

TCRdb processed the RACE reads anew with MiXCR; each CDR3 protein has one entry. This table holds about 40,000 distinct CDR3 sequences, about 10% found once. Described time point: pre-sensitization, week 0. Treatment in this sample: therapeutic diphenylcyclopropenone sensitization with weekly scalp DPC. CDR1 is SGDLS and CDR2 is YYNGEE in the germline V gene. The V end lost 1 base, the J end lost 1 base, and 8 bases lay between the germline ends. The CDR3 sequence is 14 residues long. V is TRBV9 and J is TRBJ1-1; D remains unclear. Sequencing was performed on whole blood, taken in connection with sensitization to the hapten diphenylcyclopropenone (DPC). The sequence derives from a man aged 30-40 years with alopecia areata. Some clones in this sample may be carry-over from other donors' samples. The CDR3 coding sequence is TGTGCCAGCAGCGTAAGGCCGTCGAACACTGAAGCTTTCTTT. This translates into CASSVRPSNTEAFF.